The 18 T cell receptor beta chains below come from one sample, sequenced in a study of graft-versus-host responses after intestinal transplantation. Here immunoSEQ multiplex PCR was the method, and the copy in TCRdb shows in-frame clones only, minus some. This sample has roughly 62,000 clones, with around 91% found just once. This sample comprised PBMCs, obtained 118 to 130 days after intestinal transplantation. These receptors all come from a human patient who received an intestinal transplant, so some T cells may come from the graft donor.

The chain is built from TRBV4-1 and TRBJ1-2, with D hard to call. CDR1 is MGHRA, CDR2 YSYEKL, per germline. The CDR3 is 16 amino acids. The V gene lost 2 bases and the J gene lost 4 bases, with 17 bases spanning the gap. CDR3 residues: CASSQSFGPLSYGYTF. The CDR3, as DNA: TGCGCCAGCAGCCAATCCTTTGGACCATTAAGCTATGGCTACACCTTC.

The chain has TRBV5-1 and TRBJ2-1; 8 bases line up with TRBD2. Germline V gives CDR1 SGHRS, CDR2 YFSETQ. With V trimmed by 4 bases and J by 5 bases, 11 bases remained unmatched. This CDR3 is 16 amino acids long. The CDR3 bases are TGCGCCAGCAGCCCATTCGGACTAGCTAATGACAATGAGCAGTTCTTC. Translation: CASSPFGLANDNEQFF.

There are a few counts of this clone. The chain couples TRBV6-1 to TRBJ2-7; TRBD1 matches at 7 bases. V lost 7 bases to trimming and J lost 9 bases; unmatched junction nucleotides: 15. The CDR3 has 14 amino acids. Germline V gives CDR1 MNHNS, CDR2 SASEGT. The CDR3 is CASTPKDRVTPQYF. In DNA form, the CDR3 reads TGTGCCAGCACTCCAAAAGACAGGGTGACCCCGCAGTACTTC.

The CDR3 reads CASSLWTGGTNEKLFF. CDR3 DNA sequence: TGTGCCAGCAGCTTATGGACAGGGGGAACTAATGAAAAACTGTTTTTT. The V call is TRBV5-4, the J call TRBJ1-4, with TRBD1 matching over 10 bases. V trimming: 2 bases; J trimming: 1 base; junction bases outside the gene matches: 2. This CDR3 is 16 amino acids long. Germline CDR1 reads SGHNT; CDR2 reads YYREEE (reference sequence).

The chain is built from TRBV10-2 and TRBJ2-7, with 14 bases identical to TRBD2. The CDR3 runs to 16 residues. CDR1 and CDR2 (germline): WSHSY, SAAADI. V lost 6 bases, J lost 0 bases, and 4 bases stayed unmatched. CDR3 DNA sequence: TGCGCCAGCAGATCAGGGACTAGCGGGAGCTCCTACGAGCAGTACTTC. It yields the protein CASRSGTSGSSYEQYF.

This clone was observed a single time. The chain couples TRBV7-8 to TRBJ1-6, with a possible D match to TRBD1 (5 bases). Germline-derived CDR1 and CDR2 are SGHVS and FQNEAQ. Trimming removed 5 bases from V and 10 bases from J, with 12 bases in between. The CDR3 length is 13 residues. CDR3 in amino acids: CASSQRRDSPLHF. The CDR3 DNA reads TGTGCCAGCAGCCAAAGGAGGGACTCACCCCTCCACTTT.

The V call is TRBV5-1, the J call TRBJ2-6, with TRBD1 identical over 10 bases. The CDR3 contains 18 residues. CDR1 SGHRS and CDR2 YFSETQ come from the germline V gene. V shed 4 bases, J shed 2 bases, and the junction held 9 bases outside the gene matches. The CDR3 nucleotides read TGCGCCAGCAGCACCCCCGGGACAGGGGCTCCTGGGGCCAACGTCCTGACTTTC. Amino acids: CASSTPGTGAPGANVLTF.

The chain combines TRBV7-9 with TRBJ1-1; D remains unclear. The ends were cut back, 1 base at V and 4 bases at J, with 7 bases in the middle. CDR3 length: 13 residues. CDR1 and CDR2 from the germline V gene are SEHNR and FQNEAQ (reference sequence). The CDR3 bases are TGTGCCAGCAGCTTAGGTCCCAGCACTGAAGCTTTCTTT. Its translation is CASSLGPSTEAFF.

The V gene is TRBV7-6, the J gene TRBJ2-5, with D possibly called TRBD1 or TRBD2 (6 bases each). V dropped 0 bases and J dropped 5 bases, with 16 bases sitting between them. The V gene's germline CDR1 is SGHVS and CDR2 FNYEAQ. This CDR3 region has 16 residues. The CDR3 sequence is CASSLATIGGDETQYF. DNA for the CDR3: TGTGCCAGCAGCTTAGCGACTATCGGGGGCGACGAGACCCAGTACTTC.

This CDR3 reads CASSPTGLGYNEQFF. The CDR3 nucleotides read TGTGCCAGCAGCCCGACGGGACTAGGGTACAATGAGCAGTTCTTC. The chain uses TRBV7-9 and TRBJ2-1, with 8 bases that match TRBD2. This CDR3 has 15 residues. Germline trimming cut 5 bases from V and 4 bases from J; bases unmatched to any gene: 7. Germline V CDR1 and CDR2: SEHNR, FQNEAQ (reference sequence).

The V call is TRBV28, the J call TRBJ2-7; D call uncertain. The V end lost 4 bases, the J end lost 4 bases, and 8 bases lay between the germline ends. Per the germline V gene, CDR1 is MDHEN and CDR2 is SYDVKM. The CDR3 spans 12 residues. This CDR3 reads CASSSDKYEQYF. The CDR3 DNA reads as TGTGCCAGCAGTTCCGACAAGTACGAGCAGTACTTC.

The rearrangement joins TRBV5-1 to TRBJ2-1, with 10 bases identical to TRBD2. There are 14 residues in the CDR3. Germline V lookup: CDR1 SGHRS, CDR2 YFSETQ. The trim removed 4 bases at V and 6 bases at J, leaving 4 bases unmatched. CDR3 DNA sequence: TGCGCCAGCAGCCCCGGGACTAGCGCCAATGAGCAGTTCTTC. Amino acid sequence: CASSPGTSANEQFF.

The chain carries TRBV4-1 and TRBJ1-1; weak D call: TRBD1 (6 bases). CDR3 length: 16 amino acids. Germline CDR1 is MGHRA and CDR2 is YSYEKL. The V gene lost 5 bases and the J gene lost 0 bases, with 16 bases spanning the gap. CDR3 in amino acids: CASSYDRLLVNTEAFF. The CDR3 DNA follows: TGCGCCAGCAGCTATGACAGGCTATTAGTGAACACTGAAGCTTTCTTT.

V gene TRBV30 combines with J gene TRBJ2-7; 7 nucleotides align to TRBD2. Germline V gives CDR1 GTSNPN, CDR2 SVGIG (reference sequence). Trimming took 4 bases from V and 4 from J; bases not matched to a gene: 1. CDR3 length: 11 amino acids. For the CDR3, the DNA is TGTGCCTGGACGGGAGGTTACGAGCAGTACTTC. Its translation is CAWTGGYEQYF.

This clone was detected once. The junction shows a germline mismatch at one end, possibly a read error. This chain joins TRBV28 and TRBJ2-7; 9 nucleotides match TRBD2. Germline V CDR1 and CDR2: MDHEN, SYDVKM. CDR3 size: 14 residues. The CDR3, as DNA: TGTGCCAGCAATTTAGCGGGAGTCTCCGGCGAGCAGTACTTC. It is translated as CASNLAGVSGEQYF.

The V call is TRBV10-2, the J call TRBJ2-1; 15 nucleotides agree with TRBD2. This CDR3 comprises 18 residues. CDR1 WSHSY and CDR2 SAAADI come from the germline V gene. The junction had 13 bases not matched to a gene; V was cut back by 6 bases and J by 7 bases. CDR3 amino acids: CASRGLAGGPNVWNEQFF. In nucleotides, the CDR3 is TGCGCCAGCAGGGGACTAGCGGGAGGCCCCAACGTGTGGAATGAGCAGTTCTTC.

This CDR3 reads CASSLGGVATKNIQYF. Written as DNA, the CDR3 is TGTGCCAGCAGCTTGGGAGGTGTAGCGACCAAAAACATTCAGTACTTC. J is TRBJ2-4 and V is TRBV5-4, with D perhaps TRBD2 (5 bases). The V end lost 0 bases, the J end lost 2 bases, and 12 bases lay between the germline ends. This CDR3 region has 16 residues. Germline CDR1 reads SGHNT; CDR2 reads YYREEE (reference sequence).

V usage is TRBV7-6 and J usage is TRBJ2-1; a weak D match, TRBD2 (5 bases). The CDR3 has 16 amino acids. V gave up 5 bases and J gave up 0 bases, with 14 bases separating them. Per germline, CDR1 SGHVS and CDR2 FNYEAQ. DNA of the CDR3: TGTGCCAGCAGCCCCCTCGCGGGCGACTCCTACAATGAGCAGTTCTTC. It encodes CASSPLAGDSYNEQFF.